Listed below are T cell receptor beta chains from one sample, sequenced in a study of T cells in localized non-small cell lung cancer. Only in-frame clones appear in the TCRdb table, and some are missing; sequencing was by immunoSEQ multiplex PCR. The profile shows tens of thousands of clones, approximately 80% of them singletons. This specimen was peripheral blood, taken before any cancer treatment. The receptors derive from a male donor aged 60 or over with stage II squamous cell lung carcinoma. The conserved cysteine and the conserved F or W are not part of the CDR3 here.

>15|TRBV15|TRBJ2-3
ATSRGLGQGKADTQY
>11|TRBV6-1|TRBJ1-1
ASSDQGGRKAF
>13|TRBV19|TRBJ1-2
ASSQGPAAQSGYT
>13|TRBV7-9|TRBJ2-4
ASSPGSGRKNIQY
>12|TRBV28|TRBJ1-5
ASSYQDGNQPQH
>14|TRBV11-3|TRBJ2-3
ASSLGGDTATDTQY
>11|TRBV7-9|TRBJ2-1
ASISQGFNEQF
>9|TRBV20-1|TRBJ2-7
SKGTVYEQY
>12|TRBV6-1|TRBJ2-7
ASSSQGALYEQY
>13|TRBV5-1|TRBJ2-1
ASSLEFFSGGEQF
>12|TRBV5-5|TRBJ1-2
ASSQPQGNYGYT
>10|TRBV5-4|TRBJ2-7
ATGGLAREQY
>13|TRBV9|TRBJ1-2
ASSVVPTDDYGYT
>13|TRBV11-2|TRBJ2-1
ASSLDYSSYNEQF